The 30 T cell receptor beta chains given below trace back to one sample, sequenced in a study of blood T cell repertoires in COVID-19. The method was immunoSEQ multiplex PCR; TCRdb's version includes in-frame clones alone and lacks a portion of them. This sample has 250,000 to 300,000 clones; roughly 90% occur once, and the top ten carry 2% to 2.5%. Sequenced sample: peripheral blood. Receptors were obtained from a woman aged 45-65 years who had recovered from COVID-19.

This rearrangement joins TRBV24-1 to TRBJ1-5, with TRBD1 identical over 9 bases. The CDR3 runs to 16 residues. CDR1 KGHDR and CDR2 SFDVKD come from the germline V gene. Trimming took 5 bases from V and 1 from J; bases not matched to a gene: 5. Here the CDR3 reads CATSGDRVISNQPQHF. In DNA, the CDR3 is TGTGCCACCAGTGGGGACAGGGTGATAAGCAATCAGCCCCAGCATTTT.

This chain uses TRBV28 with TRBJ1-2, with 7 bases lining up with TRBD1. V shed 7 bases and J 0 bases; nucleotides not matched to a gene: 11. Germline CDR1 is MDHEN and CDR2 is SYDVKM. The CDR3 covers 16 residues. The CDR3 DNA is TGTGCCAGCACCCAACTTACGACAGGGACTAACTATGGCTACACCTTC. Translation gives CASTQLTTGTNYGYTF.

CDR3 residues: CASSLSDRGSESPLHF. The CDR3 DNA is TGTGCCAGCAGCTTATCGGACAGGGGCTCGGAATCACCCCTCCACTTT. The rearrangement uses TRBV7-6 and TRBJ1-6; 9 positions match TRBD1. Germline assignment: CDR1 SGHVS and CDR2 FNYEAQ. Trimming removed 2 bases from V and 10 bases from J; junction bases left unmatched: 9. The CDR3 has 16 residues.

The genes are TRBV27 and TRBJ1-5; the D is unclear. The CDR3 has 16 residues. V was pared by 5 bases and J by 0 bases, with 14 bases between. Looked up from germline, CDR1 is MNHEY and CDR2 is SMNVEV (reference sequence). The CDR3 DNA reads TGTGCCAGCAGTCCCTCTAACGGTGATAGCAATCAGCCCCAGCATTTT. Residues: CASSPSNGDSNQPQHF.

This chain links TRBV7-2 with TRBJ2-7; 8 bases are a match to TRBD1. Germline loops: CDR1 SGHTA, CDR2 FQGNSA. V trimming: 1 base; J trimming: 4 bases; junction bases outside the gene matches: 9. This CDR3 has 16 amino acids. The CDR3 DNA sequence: TGTGCCAGCAGCTTAGAGTGGGCAGGGGGCGCGTACGAGCAGTACTTC. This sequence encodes CASSLEWAGGAYEQYF.

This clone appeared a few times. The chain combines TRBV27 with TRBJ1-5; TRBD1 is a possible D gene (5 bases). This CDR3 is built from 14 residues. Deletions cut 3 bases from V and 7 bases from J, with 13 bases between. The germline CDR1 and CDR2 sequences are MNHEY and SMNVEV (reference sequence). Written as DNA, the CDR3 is TGTGCCAGCAGTTTTAGCCCAAGGGGACAGCCCCAGCATTTT. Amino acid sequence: CASSFSPRGQPQHF.

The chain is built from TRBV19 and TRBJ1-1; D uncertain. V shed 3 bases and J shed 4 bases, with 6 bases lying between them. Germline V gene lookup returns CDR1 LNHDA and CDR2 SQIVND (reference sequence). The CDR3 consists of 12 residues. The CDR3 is CASSMGGTEAFF. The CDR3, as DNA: TGTGCCAGTAGTATGGGAGGCACTGAAGCTTTCTTT. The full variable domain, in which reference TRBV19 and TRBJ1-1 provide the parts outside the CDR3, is DGGITQSPKYLFRKEGQNVTLSCEQNLNHDAMYWYRQDPGQGLRLIYYSQIVNDFQKGDIAEGYSVSREKKESFPLTVTSAQKNPTAFYLCASSMGGTEAFFGQGTRLTVV.

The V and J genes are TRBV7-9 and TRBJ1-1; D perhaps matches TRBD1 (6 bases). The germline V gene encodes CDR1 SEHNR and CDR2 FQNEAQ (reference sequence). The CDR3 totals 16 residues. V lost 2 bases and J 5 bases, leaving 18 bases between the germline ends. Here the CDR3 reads CASSLSKTGTGTEAFF. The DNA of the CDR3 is TGTGCCAGCAGCTTAAGCAAGACAGGCACGGGGACTGAAGCTTTCTTT.

The CDR3 loop is CASSLSQGLGTEAFF. The CDR3 DNA sequence: TGCGCCAGCAGCTTATCCCAGGGGTTAGGAACTGAAGCTTTCTTT. The chain carries TRBV5-1 and TRBJ1-1, with D possibly TRBD1 on 6 matching bases. Trimming took off 2 bases at V and 5 bases at J, with 16 bases between the two ends. This CDR3 contains 15 residues. CDR1 and CDR2 from the germline V gene are SGHRS and YFSETQ.

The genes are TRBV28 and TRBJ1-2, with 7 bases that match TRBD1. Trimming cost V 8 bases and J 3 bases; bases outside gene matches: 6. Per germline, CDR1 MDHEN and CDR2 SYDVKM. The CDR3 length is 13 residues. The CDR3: CASGRQGDYGYTF. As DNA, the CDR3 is TGTGCCAGCGGCCGACAGGGAGACTATGGCTACACCTTC.

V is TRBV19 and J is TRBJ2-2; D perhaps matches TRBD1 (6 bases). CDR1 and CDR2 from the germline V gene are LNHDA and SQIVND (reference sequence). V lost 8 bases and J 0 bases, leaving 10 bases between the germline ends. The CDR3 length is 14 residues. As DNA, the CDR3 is TGTGCCAGTCGGGACACAACGAACACCGGGGAGCTGTTTTTT. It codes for CASRDTTNTGELFF.

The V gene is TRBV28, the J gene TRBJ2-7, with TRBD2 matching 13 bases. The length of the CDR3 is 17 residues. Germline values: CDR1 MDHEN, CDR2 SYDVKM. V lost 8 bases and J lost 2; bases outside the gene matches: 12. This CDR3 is CASVGLAGVGLAYEQYF. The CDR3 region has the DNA TGTGCCAGCGTCGGACTAGCGGGAGTCGGGCTAGCCTACGAGCAGTACTTC.

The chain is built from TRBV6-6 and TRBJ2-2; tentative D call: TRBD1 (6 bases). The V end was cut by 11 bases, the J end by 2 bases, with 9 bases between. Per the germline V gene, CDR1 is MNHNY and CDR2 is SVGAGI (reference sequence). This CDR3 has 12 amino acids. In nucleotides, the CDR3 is TGTGCCTCACAGGGAAACACCGGGGAGCTGTTTTTT. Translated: CASQGNTGELFF.

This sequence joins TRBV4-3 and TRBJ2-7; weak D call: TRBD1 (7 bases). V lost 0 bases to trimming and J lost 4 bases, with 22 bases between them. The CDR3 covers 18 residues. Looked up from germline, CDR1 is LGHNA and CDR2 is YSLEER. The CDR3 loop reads CASSQDLQGDFLFYEQYF. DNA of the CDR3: TGCGCCAGCAGCCAAGATCTGCAGGGGGACTTCCTTTTTTACGAGCAGTACTTC.

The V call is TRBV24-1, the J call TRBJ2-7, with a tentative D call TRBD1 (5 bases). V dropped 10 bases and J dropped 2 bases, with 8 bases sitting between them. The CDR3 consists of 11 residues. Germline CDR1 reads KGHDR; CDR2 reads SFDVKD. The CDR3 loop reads CATGRPYEQYF. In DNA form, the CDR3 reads TGTGCCACGGGGCGACCCTACGAGCAGTACTTC.

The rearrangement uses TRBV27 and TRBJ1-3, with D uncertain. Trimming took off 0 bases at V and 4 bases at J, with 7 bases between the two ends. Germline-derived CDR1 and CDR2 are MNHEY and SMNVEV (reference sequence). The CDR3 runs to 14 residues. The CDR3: CASSLSGRGNTIYF. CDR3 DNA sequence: TGTGCCAGCAGTTTATCGGGCAGGGGAAACACCATATATTTT.

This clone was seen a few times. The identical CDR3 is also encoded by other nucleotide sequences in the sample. CDR3 in DNA: TGTGCCAGTAGTATTGGGACAGGGAACACTGAAGCTTTCTTT. Translated, it gives CASSIGTGNTEAFF. The rearrangement links TRBV19 to TRBJ1-1, with 8 nucleotides matching TRBD1. The CDR3 contains 14 residues. Germline CDR1 is LNHDA and CDR2 is SQIVND (reference sequence). Losses at the gene ends were 3 bases for V and 1 base for J; bases not matched to a gene: 1. Using reference TRBV19 and TRBJ1-1 for the parts outside the CDR3, the full variable domain is DGGITQSPKYLFRKEGQNVTLSCEQNLNHDAMYWYRQDPGQGLRLIYYSQIVNDFQKGDIAEGYSVSREKKESFPLTVTSAQKNPTAFYLCASSIGTGNTEAFFGQGTRLTVV.

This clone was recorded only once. Here the CDR3 DNA reads TGTGCCAGTAGTATGGTCGGGTTTAACTATGGCTACACCTTC. It is translated as CASSMVGFNYGYTF. V is TRBV19 and J is TRBJ1-2; D gene unclear. Per germline, CDR1 LNHDA and CDR2 SQIVND (reference sequence). The CDR3 runs to 14 residues. The V and J ends lost 3 bases and 1 base respectively, with 9 bases between them. Full variable domain (rest looked up from reference TRBV19 and TRBJ1-2): DGGITQSPKYLFRKEGQNVTLSCEQNLNHDAMYWYRQDPGQGLRLIYYSQIVNDFQKGDIAEGYSVSREKKESFPLTVTSAQKNPTAFYLCASSMVGFNYGYTFGSGTRLTVV.

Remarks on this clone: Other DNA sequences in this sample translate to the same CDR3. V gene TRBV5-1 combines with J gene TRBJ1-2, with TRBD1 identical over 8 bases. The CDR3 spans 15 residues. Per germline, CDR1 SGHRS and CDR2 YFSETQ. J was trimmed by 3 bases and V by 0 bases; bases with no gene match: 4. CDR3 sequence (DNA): TGCGCCAGCAGCTTGGGACAGGGGAGAGACTATGGCTACACCTTC. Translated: CASSLGQGRDYGYTF.

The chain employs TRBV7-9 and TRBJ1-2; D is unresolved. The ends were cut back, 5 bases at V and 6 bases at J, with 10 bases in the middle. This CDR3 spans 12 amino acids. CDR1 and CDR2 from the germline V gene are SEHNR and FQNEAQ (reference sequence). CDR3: CASSQSANGYTF. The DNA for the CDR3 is TGTGCCAGCAGCCAAAGCGCAAATGGCTACACCTTC.

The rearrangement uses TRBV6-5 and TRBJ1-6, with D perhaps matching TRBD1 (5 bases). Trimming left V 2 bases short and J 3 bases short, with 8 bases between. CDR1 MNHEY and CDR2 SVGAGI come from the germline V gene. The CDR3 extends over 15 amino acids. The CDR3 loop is CASSYRQLYNSPLHF. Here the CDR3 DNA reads TGTGCCAGCAGTTACCGACAGCTCTATAATTCACCCCTCCACTTT.

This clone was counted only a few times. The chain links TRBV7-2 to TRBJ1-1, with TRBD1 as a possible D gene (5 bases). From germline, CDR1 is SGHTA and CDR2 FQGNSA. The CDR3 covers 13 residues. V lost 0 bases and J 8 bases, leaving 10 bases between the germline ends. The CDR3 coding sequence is TGTGCCAGCAGCTTAGCGCAGGAGGGGGAAGCTTTCTTT. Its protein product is CASSLAQEGEAFF.

The CDR3 sequence is CASSPPTGSSGANVLTF. The CDR3 DNA sequence: TGTGCCAGCTCACCACCGACAGGGAGCTCTGGGGCCAACGTCCTGACTTTC. The chain employs TRBV18 and TRBJ2-6, with 7 bases that match TRBD1. The CDR3 is made up of 17 amino acids. The trim removed 0 bases at V and 0 bases at J, leaving 2 bases unmatched. Germline CDR1 and CDR2: KGHSH and LQKENI.

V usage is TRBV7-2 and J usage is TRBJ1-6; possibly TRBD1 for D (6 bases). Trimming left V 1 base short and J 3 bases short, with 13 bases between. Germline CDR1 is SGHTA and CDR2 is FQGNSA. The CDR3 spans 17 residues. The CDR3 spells CASSLGPTGGYNSPLHF. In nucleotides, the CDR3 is TGTGCCAGCAGCTTAGGTCCGACAGGTGGCTATAATTCACCCCTCCACTTT.

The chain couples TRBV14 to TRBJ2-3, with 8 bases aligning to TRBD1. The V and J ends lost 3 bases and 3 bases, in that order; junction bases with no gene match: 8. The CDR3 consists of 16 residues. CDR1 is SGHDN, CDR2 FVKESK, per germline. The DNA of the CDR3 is TGTGCCAGCAGCCACGCCGGACAGGGTAATACAGATACGCAGTATTTT. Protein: CASSHAGQGNTDTQYF.

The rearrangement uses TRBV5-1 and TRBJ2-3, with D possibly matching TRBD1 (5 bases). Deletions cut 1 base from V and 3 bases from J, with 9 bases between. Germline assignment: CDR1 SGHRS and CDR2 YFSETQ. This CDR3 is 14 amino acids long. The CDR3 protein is CASSLKKGTDTQYF. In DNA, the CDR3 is TGCGCCAGCAGCTTGAAGAAGGGGACAGATACGCAGTATTTT. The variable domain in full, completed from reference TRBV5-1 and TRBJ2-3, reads KAGVTQTPRYLIKTRGQQVTLSCSPISGHRSVSWYQQTPGQGLQFLFEYFSETQRNKGNFPGRFSGRQFSNSRSEMNVSTLELGDSALYLCASSLKKGTDTQYFGPGTRLTVL.

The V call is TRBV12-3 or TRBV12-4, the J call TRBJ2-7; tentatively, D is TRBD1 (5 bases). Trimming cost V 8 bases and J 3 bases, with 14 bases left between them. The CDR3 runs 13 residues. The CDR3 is CASRVGQYYEQYF. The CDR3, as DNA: TGTGCCAGCCGGGTGGGGCAGTACTACGAGCAGTACTTC.

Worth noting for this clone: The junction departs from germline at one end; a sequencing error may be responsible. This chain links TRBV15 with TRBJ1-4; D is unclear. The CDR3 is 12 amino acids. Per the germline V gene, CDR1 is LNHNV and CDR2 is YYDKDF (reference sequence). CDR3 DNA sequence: TGTGCCACCAGCAGAGCGAATGAGAAACTGTTTTTT. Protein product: CATSRANEKLFF. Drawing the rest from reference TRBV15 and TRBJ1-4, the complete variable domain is DAMVIQNPRYQVTQFGKPVTLSCSQTLNHNVMYWYQQKSSQAPKLLFHYYDKDFNNEADTPDNFQSRRPNTSFCFLDIRSPGLGDTAMYLCATSRANEKLFFGSGTQLSVL.

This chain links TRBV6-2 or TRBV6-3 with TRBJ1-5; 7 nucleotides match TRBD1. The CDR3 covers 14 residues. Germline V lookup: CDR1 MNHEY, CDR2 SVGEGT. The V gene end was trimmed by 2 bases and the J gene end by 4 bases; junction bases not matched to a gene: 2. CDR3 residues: CASSYGTANQPQHF. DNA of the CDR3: TGTGCCAGCAGTTACGGGACAGCAAATCAGCCCCAGCATTTT.

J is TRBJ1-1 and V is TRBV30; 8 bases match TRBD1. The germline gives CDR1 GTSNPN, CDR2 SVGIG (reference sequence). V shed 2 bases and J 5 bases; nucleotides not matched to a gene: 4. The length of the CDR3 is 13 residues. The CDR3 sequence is CAWSTGGSTEAFF. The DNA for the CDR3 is TGTGCCTGGAGTACAGGGGGAAGTACTGAAGCTTTCTTT.